This T cell receptor beta chain was recovered during a study of cytomegalovirus exposure and HLA in healthy donors. In the study overall: The same platform as the approximately 730 first-cohort repertoires was used for the roughly 130 validation repertoires, a later analysis reported.

V was clipped by 3 bases and J by 9 bases, with 27 bases between them. Germline CDR1 and CDR2: MNHNS and SASEGT. This CDR3 region has 19 residues. As for this clone: Its target is unknown.

TCRdb's copy holds only in-frame clones and misses some; the assay was immunoSEQ multiplex PCR. The sample carries over 120,000 clones, 85% to 90% recorded once. Overall study findings and caveats: 150 or so TCR beta chains were listed as cytomegalovirus-associated. The TCR clusters that emerged in the first cohort tended, a later analysis found, to co-occur in the 120 validation repertoires.

The sample was PBMCs. This sequence joins TRBV6-1 and TRBJ1-6, with D possibly matching TRBD1 (6 bases). The sequence came from a woman in her thirties in good health and CMV-seropositive. The chain's CDR3 is CASSDRRAGAIVGPSPLHF. The CDR3 region has the DNA TGTGCCAGCAGTGATCGGCGAGCGGGGGCGATAGTGGGTCCTTCACCCCTCCACTTT.